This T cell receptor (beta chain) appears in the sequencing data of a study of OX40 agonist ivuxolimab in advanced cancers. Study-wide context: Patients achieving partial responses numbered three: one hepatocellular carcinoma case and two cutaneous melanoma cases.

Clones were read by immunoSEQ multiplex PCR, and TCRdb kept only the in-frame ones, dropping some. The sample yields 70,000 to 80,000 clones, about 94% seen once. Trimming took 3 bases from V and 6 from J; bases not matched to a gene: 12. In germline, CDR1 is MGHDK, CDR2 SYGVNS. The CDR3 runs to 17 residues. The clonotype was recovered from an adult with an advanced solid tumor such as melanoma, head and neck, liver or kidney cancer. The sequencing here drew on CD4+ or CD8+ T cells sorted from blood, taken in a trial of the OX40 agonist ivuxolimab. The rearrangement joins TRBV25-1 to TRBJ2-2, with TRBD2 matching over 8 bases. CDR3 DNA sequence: TGTGCCAGCAGTGACCCCGGGGTTAGCGGGAAGGCCGGGGAGCTGTTTTTT. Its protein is CASSDPGVSGKAGELFF. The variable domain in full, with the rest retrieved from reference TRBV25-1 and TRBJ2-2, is EADIYQTPRYLVIGTGKKITLECSQTMGHDKMYWYQQDPGMELHLIHYSYGVNSTEKGDLSSESTVSRIRTEHFPLTLESARPSHTSQYLCASSDPGVSGKAGELFFGEGSRLTVL.